The clone carrying this TCR beta chain came up many times. What it recognizes is unknown. This sample stems from a study of early T cells in non-severe SARS-CoV-2 infection. Findings and limits, study-wide: Reliance on VDJdb matching favored anti-spike CD8 responses; private and CD4 specificities were missed.

Germline V gene sequence: CDR1 SGHRS, CDR2 YFSETQ. The trim removed 5 bases at V and 6 bases at J, leaving 8 bases unmatched. The CDR3 loop spans 15 amino acids. As part of library construction, unique molecular identifiers were attached to individual cDNA molecules. Each CDR3 protein is one row after TCRdb ran MiXCR on the 5' RACE reads. This table has 45,000 or so distinct CDR3 sequences, roughly 6.2% appearing once. The receptor was derived from an adult who was a healthcare worker with PCR-confirmed SARS-CoV-2 infection or an uninfected control (not recorded which). The rearrangement uses TRBV5-1 and TRBJ2-1, with 10 positions matching TRBD1. The specimen was whole blood. The CDR3, as DNA: TGCGCCAGCAGGGCCGGGACAGGGGACTCCAATGAGCAGTTCTTC. It codes for CASRAGTGDSNEQFF.